The sequence of this T cell receptor (beta chain) was determined in a study of cytomegalovirus exposure and HLA in healthy donors. Study-wide results and caveats: Generally TCR sequences proved uncommon, though certain public TCRs appeared in numerous donors. A list of about 160 TCR beta chains associated with cytomegalovirus was given.

The assay was immunoSEQ multiplex PCR, and TCRdb's table has in-frame clones only and misses some. The sample consists of 150,000 to 200,000 clones, 84% of them appearing once. This CDR3 is 18 amino acids long. Unmatched junction bases numbered 23, after V lost 5 bases and J lost 7 bases. In germline, CDR1 is SGHTA, CDR2 FQGNSA. Notes on this clone: Its antigen is not known.

This TCR derives from a man between 18 and 29 years old in good health and CMV-seropositive. This chain links TRBV7-2 with TRBJ2-7; TRBD2 matches 7 bases. Sequencing was performed on PBMCs. The CDR3 DNA reads as TGTGCCAGCAGCCGCACGCGGCCTTCGACTAGCCTCGGTCAGGAGCAGTACTTC. Its translation is CASSRTRPSTSLGQEQYF.